A single sample is the source of the 24 T cell receptor beta chains below, sequenced in a study of T-cell reconstitution after alpha-beta-depleted transplantation in children. Unique molecular identifiers were used to barcode this TCRbeta library. Via MiXCR, TCRdb re-called the PCR reads, giving one row per CDR3 protein. The sample lists around 270,000 distinct CDR3 sequences; less than 9.5% were seen once. Study results and limitations: From newly produced T cells came most of the T-cell counts and diversity one year after transplant.

No antigen has been assigned to these receptors. Sequences were derived from peripheral blood, sampled 360 days after TCRalphabeta/CD19-depleted stem cell transplant. All receptors come from a female patient aged 2-10 years who had a stem cell transplant for Fanconi anemia, so the T cells may come from the graft donor.

This clonotype was seen more than once but under ten times. The rearrangement joins TRBV2 to TRBJ2-4; tentatively, D is TRBD1 (6 bases). V shed 5 bases and J shed 5 bases, with 13 bases lying between them. This CDR3 comprises 14 residues. Per germline, CDR1 SNHLY and CDR2 FYNNEI. As DNA, the CDR3 is TGTGCCAGCAGTAAGCTAAGGACAGAAAACATTCAGTACTTC. It translates to CASSKLRTENIQYF.

This chain connects TRBV7-8 to TRBJ1-3, with D uncertain. The germline gives CDR1 SGHVS, CDR2 FQNEAQ. The CDR3 loop spans 17 amino acids. Trimming stripped 2 bases from V and 0 bases from J, with 14 bases between. CDR3 protein: CASSLLLDGYSGNTIYF. The CDR3 nucleotides are TGTGCCAGCAGCTTACTCTTGGACGGCTACTCTGGAAACACCATATATTTT.

There are many counts of this clonotype. The chain has TRBV5-8 and TRBJ1-1, with a tentative D call TRBD1 (5 bases). The germline CDR1 and CDR2 sequences are SGHTS and YDEGEE. The CDR3 has 14 amino acids. The ends were cut back, 2 bases at V and 8 bases at J, with 16 bases in the middle. CDR3 in amino acids: CASSLLGTRGEAFF. CDR3 bases: TGTGCCAGCAGCTTACTAGGGACTAGAGGAGAAGCTTTCTTT.

This clonotype has ten or more counts. This chain connects TRBV12-3 or TRBV12-4 to TRBJ1-1; weak D call: TRBD1 (5 bases). The CDR3 covers 15 residues. V lost 6 bases and J 0 bases, leaving 14 bases between the germline ends. In DNA, the CDR3 is TGTGCCAGCAGAACAACGGCGGGGCTGAACACTGAAGCTTTCTTT. Its translation is CASRTTAGLNTEAFF.

This clonotype was counted ten times or more. The gene calls are TRBV12-3 or TRBV12-4 and TRBJ1-3, with 7 bases that match TRBD1. The CDR3 has 15 amino acids. V dropped 5 bases and J dropped 2; count of bases not matched to a gene: 6. The CDR3 sequence is CASSTPRGTGNTIYF. In DNA, the CDR3 is TGTGCCAGCAGTACACCCAGGGGGACTGGAAACACCATATATTTT.

Concerning this clonotype itself: This sequence may be a read error, since a much larger clone differs from it by one base. The chain employs TRBV12-3 or TRBV12-4 and TRBJ1-2; tentative D call: TRBD1 (5 bases). The CDR3 has 14 amino acids. The CDR3 DNA reads TGTGCCACCCGGAAGATTATGGGGCCGGAGGGCTACTCCTTC. Its translation: CATRKIMGPEGYSF.

In its sample, this clonotype was seen many times. The chain combines TRBV7-9 with TRBJ2-4; D uncertain. V shed 5 bases and J shed 6 bases, with 11 bases lying between them. This CDR3 has 13 amino acids. Germline V gene data show CDR1 as SEHNR and CDR2 as FQNEAQ (reference sequence). The DNA for the CDR3 is TGTGCCAGCAGCCTACGTTCTGGAAACATTCAGTACTTC. As protein: CASSLRSGNIQYF.

The V and J genes are TRBV27 and TRBJ2-5, with 7 bases matching TRBD1. This CDR3 spans 19 amino acids. The V segment lost 5 bases and the J segment 3 bases; nucleotides outside the gene matches: 21. Germline CDR1 reads MNHEY; CDR2 reads SMNVEV (reference sequence). The DNA for the CDR3 is TGTGCCAGCAGTCGCTCCCGGGACAGTCGCGGGTTCTCTGAAGAGACCCAGTACTTC. Encoded protein: CASSRSRDSRGFSEETQYF.

Ten or more counts support this clonotype. This chain joins TRBV20-1 and TRBJ2-1, with TRBD2 identical over 10 bases. The CDR3 loop spans 12 amino acids. V lost 6 bases and J lost 5; bases outside the gene matches: 1. Germline V gene data show CDR1 as DFQATT and CDR2 as SNEGSKA (reference sequence). The CDR3 DNA follows: TGCAGTGCAGGACTAGCGGACAATGAGCAGTTCTTC. Protein product: CSAGLADNEQFF.

The sample holds many counts of this clonotype. V is TRBV7-3 and J is TRBJ1-3, with 10 bases matching TRBD1. Germline assignment: CDR1 SGHTA and CDR2 FQGTGA. V dropped 8 bases and J dropped 8; count of bases not matched to a gene: 9. This CDR3 region has 14 residues. CDR3 residues: CASEVGQGRYTIYF. The CDR3 DNA sequence: TGTGCCAGCGAGGTGGGACAGGGGAGATACACCATATATTTT.

The chain carries TRBV27 and TRBJ1-2; 7 nucleotides agree with TRBD1. This CDR3 has 13 amino acids. CDR1 MNHEY and CDR2 SMNVEV come from the germline V gene (reference sequence). The V gene end was trimmed by 6 bases and the J gene end by 5 bases; junction bases not matched to a gene: 6. The CDR3 sequence is CASRNRGGYGYTF. The CDR3 DNA reads TGTGCCAGCAGAAACAGGGGAGGGTATGGCTACACCTTC.

This clonotype was observed many times. V gene TRBV4-3 combines with J gene TRBJ2-3, with a tentative D call TRBD2 (6 bases). The CDR3 is 16 amino acids. Germline V gene data show CDR1 as LGHNA and CDR2 as YSLEER. V lost 0 bases and J lost 3, with 13 bases in between. CDR3: CASSQDRAGLTDTQYF. The CDR3 DNA sequence: TGCGCCAGCAGCCAAGATAGGGCGGGGTTAACAGATACGCAGTATTTT.

V and J are TRBV20-1 and TRBJ2-3; the D is unclear. The V gene's germline CDR1 is DFQATT and CDR2 SNEGSKA (reference sequence). This CDR3 has 13 residues. Deletions cut 1 base from V and 4 bases from J, with 9 bases between. DNA for the CDR3: TGCAGTGCTAGAGTCGGCGGTTCAGATACGCAGTATTTT. This codes for CSARVGGSDTQYF.

This clonotype was picked up a small number of times. The chain has TRBV7-2 and TRBJ2-3, with 7 bases aligning to TRBD2. This CDR3 has 15 residues. CDR1 and CDR2 (germline): SGHTA, FQGNSA. The V and J ends lost 1 base and 2 bases, in that order; junction bases with no gene match: 3. CDR3 in DNA: TGTGCCAGCAGCTTAGGGGGGACTAACACAGATACGCAGTATTTT. It translates to CASSLGGTNTDTQYF.

V gene TRBV6-2 or TRBV6-3 combines with J gene TRBJ1-2, with TRBD1 matching 7 bases. V trimming: 4 bases; J trimming: 4 bases; junction bases outside the gene matches: 12. CDR1 is MNHEY and CDR2 is SVGEGT in the germline V gene. This CDR3 region has 16 residues. CDR3 sequence: CASSSPKTGPAYGYTF. The CDR3 DNA sequence: TGTGCCAGCAGTTCCCCCAAGACAGGGCCGGCCTATGGCTACACCTTC.

CDR3 DNA sequence: TGTGCCAGCTCACCAACGGGACTATCCTCGGAGCAGTACTTC. Translation gives CASSPTGLSSEQYF. The chain has TRBV18 and TRBJ2-7; 7 bases match TRBD2. Germline V CDR1 and CDR2: KGHSH, LQKENI. This CDR3 region has 14 residues. Trimming removed 2 bases from V and 7 bases from J; junction bases left unmatched: 8.

The rearrangement uses TRBV7-9 and TRBJ2-5, with D perhaps being TRBD1 or TRBD2 (5 bases each). Deletions cut 5 bases from V and 9 bases from J, with 22 bases between. Germline V gene sequence: CDR1 SEHNR, CDR2 FQNEAQ (reference sequence). CDR3 length: 15 residues. The DNA of the CDR3 is TGTGCCAGCAGCAACCAAGGGACGCCCGAAAAGGCCCAGTACTTC. It codes for CASSNQGTPEKAQYF.

This clonotype has more than one count but fewer than ten. The rearrangement links TRBV12-3 or TRBV12-4 to TRBJ2-3; the match to TRBD2 covers 14 bases. This CDR3 is 16 amino acids long. With 5 bases clipped from V and 5 bases from J, the junction kept 6 bases outside the gene matches. Here the CDR3 reads CASSMTSGGAEDTQYF. The CDR3 nucleotides are TGTGCCAGCAGTATGACTAGCGGGGGGGCAGAAGATACGCAGTATTTT.

At least ten counts were recorded for this clonotype. V usage is TRBV4-2 and J usage is TRBJ1-2, with TRBD1 identical over 8 bases. Germline-derived CDR1 and CDR2 are LGHNA and YNFKEQ. The CDR3 loop spans 13 amino acids. V lost 1 base, J lost 6 bases, and 1 base stayed unmatched. The chain's CDR3 is CASSQAGGNGYTF. DNA of the CDR3: TGTGCCAGCAGCCAAGCAGGGGGCAATGGCTACACCTTC.

The chain has TRBV2 and TRBJ2-3, with TRBD1 identical over 7 bases. CDR3 length: 15 amino acids. The germline V gene has CDR1 SNHLY and CDR2 FYNNEI. J lost 3 bases, V lost 4 bases, and 7 bases had no gene match. The CDR3, as DNA: TGTGCCAGCAGTGGTAGCAGGGGGTTTACAGATACGCAGTATTTT. Translating it yields CASSGSRGFTDTQYF.

At least ten counts were recorded for this clonotype. J is TRBJ2-3 and V is TRBV20-1; possible D gene TRBD1, 6 bases. Trimming removed 0 bases at V and 0 bases at J, with 10 bases between. Germline CDR1 DFQATT, CDR2 SNEGSKA (reference sequence). The CDR3 has 15 amino acids. CDR3 sequence reads: CSARDRRGSTDTQYF. For the CDR3, the DNA is TGCAGTGCTAGAGATAGAAGGGGGAGCACAGATACGCAGTATTTT.

This clonotype was detected ten times or more. The rearrangement links TRBV29-1 to TRBJ2-7, with 9 positions matching TRBD1. The CDR3 consists of 11 residues. Germline loops: CDR1 SQVTM, CDR2 ANQGSEA. Trimming removed 4 bases from V and 6 bases from J; junction bases left unmatched: 1. The CDR3 is CSVGDRAEQYV. CDR3 DNA: TGCAGCGTTGGGGACAGGGCCGAGCAGTACGTC.

This clonotype occurred many times. This sequence joins TRBV5-1 and TRBJ2-2; 7 bases map to TRBD1. Germline V gene sequence: CDR1 SGHRS, CDR2 YFSETQ. The V segment lost 0 bases and the J segment 5 bases; nucleotides outside the gene matches: 4. This CDR3 is built from 15 residues. The CDR3 region has the DNA TGCGCCAGCAGCTTGGGACAGGGAGCGACCGGGGAGCTGTTTTTT. Translating it yields CASSLGQGATGELFF.

V and J are TRBV6-2 or TRBV6-3 and TRBJ1-1; 8 nucleotides agree with TRBD1. Germline V gene sequence: CDR1 MNHEY, CDR2 SVGEGT. CDR3 size: 14 residues. The trim removed 9 bases at V and 0 bases at J, leaving 6 bases unmatched. The CDR3 DNA reads as TGTGCCAGTGACAGGGGATCTGTGAACACTGAAGCTTTCTTT. Translating it yields CASDRGSVNTEAFF.